Listed below are T cell receptor beta chains from one sample, sequenced in a study of human T cells and chemical hapten exposure. MiXCR, applied by TCRdb to the RACE reads, yields one record per CDR3 protein. This table holds over 130,000 distinct CDR3 sequences, around 11% found once. The sample consisted of whole blood, taken in connection with sensitization to the hapten diphenylcyclopropenone (DPC). These receptors all stem from a woman aged 50 to 60 with alopecia areata. Some clones in this sample may be carry-over from other donors' samples. Both conserved end residues are part of each CDR3. Fields, in order: J gene, D gene, V gene, clone size, CDR3 length, CDR3 protein, CDR3 DNA. D genes are given only for firm matches. Expanded clones are given a class, and other clones once, few, many or no size at all.

>TRBJ2-3|NA|TRBV11-3|few|15
CASSLRGPSTDTQYF
TGTGCCAGCAGCTTACGCGGGCCTAGCACAGATACGCAGTATTTT
>TRBJ1-2|NA|TRBV12-3/TRBV12-4|few|11
CAVAWAYGYTF
TGTGCCGTCGCATGGGCTTATGGCTACACCTTC
>TRBJ2-1|NA|TRBV20-1|few|12
CSAPLPNNEQFF
TGCAGTGCTCCCCTCCCGAACAATGAGCAGTTCTTC
>TRBJ2-3|NA|TRBV20-1|NA|15
CSASVQGRERDTQYF
TGCAGTGCTAGTGTCCAGGGGAGGGAGAGAGATACGCAGTATTTT
>TRBJ2-5|NA|TRBV7-9|NA|12
CASSPPDETQYF
TGTGCCAGCAGCCCCCCGGATGAGACCCAGTACTTC
>TRBJ2-1|TRBD1|TRBV29-1|few|14
CSAKTGGSYNEQFF
TGCAGCGCTAAGACAGGGGGCTCCTACAATGAGCAGTTCTTC
>TRBJ2-7|NA|TRBV20-1|NA|16
CSADSLNRGGTYEQYF
TGCAGTGCAGATTCCCTAAACAGGGGGGGGACCTACGAGCAGTACTTC
>TRBJ2-5|NA|TRBV20-1|NA|12
CSARTTQETQYF
TGCAGTGCCAGGACTACCCAAGAGACCCAGTACTTC
>TRBJ2-3|NA|TRBV3-1|few|17
CASSQSGSGSSTDTQYF
TGTGCCAGCAGCCAATCCGGATCGGGGTCCTCGACAGATACGCAGTATTTT
>TRBJ2-3|NA|TRBV5-1|few|16
CASSLDGRGGTDTQYF
TGCGCCAGCAGCTTAGACGGACGGGGAGGCACAGATACGCAGTATTTT